This TCR beta chain was obtained from a study of CXCR3-negative and CXCR3-positive naive CD8 T cells. Turning to the study itself: Libraries each contributed about 1.5 +/- 0.3 million TRB reads, for about 135 million in total. Findings and caveats of the study: CXCR3 expression partially decreased after cryopreservation; most assays used fresh PBMCs. Naive CXCR3-positive cells had TRB CDR3s more hydrophobic than those of CXCR3-negative naive cells.

Points on this clonotype: Its specificity is unknown.

The naive CD8+ gate required CD45RO-CCR7+CD27+CD95- phenotype. UMI-labeled 5' RACE TRB cDNA libraries were prepared from the cells. TCRdb derives one entry per CDR3 protein from the 5' RACE reads, leaving out DNA. Its table lists approximately 88,000 distinct CDR3 sequences. This CDR3 is built from 15 residues. Looked up from germline, CDR1 is MNHNS and CDR2 is SASEGT. The receptor was derived from a human donor in good health. Some clones in this sample may be carry-over from other donors' samples. Sequences were obtained from naive CXCR3+ CD8+ T cells from blood. Regarding subset: CD45RO-CCR7+CD27+CD95- naive CD8+ T cells expressing CXCR3 (TNR3+). This sequence joins TRBV6-1 and TRBJ2-3; there is no DNA to check the TCRdb D call of TRBD2. This CDR3 reads CASSPSGGEPDTQYF.